This TCR beta chain was captured in a study of T cell responses to AZD1222 COVID-19 vaccine. Sequencing used immunoSEQ multiplex PCR; TCRdb keeps in-frame clones, though not all of them. The sample shows about 200,000 clones, approximately 93% of them seen only once. The germline CDR1 and CDR2 sequences are PRHDT and FYEKMQ (reference sequence). This CDR3 contains 14 residues. V gave up 5 bases and J gave up 2 bases; unmatched junction bases: 0. The clonotype comes from an adult who received the AZD1222 COVID-19 vaccine. This specimen was peripheral blood, taken 28 days after the second AZD1222 dose. V and J are TRBV13 and TRBJ2-1, with 10 bases fitting TRBD2. The DNA of the CDR3 is TGTGCCAGCAGCACTAGCGGGGCCTACAATGAGCAGTTCTTC. It codes for CASSTSGAYNEQFF.